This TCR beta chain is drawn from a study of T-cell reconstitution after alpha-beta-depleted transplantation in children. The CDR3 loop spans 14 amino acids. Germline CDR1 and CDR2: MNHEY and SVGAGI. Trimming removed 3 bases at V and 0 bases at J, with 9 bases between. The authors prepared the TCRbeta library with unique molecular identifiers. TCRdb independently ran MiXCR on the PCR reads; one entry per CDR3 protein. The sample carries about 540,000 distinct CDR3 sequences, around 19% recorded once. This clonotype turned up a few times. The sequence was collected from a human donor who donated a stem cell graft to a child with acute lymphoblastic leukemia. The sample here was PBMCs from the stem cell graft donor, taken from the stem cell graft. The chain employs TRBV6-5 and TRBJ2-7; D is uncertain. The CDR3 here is CASSYSGFSYEQYF. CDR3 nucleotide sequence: TGTGCCAGCAGTTATTCGGGTTTCTCCTACGAGCAGTACTTC.